One T cell receptor beta chain is described in this entry. Its antigen is not known. The PCR made use of 60 Vbeta and 13 Jbeta primers. Here immunoSEQ multiplex PCR was the method, and the copy in TCRdb shows in-frame clones only, minus some. Among approximately 160,000 clones listed, around 80% were seen once. Germline CDR1 SQVTM, CDR2 ANQGSEA. This CDR3 is 14 amino acids long. The V gene end was trimmed by 7 bases and the J gene end by 4 bases; junction bases not matched to a gene: 11. Each of the donors was a healthy bone marrow donor. The entry originates in a study of cytomegalovirus exposure and HLA in healthy donors. Whole-study findings and limits: Presence/absence results assume similar sequencing depth per donor, which may not hold. Researchers reported that a few CMV-associated chains were confirmed in vitro as CMV antigen-specific. HLA-A and HLA-B allele assignments for most subjects were reportedly predicted accurately using TCR beta sequences.

Material for sequencing was PBMCs. J is TRBJ1-2 and V is TRBV29-1, with 8 bases aligning to TRBD1. The TCR sequence derives from a female donor in good health and CMV-seronegative. CDR3 sequence: CSGTTGTGTYGYTF. Here the CDR3 DNA reads TGCAGCGGCACCACCGGGACAGGCACCTATGGCTACACCTTC.